Described below is a single T cell receptor beta chain sequence and its context. The germline V gene has CDR1 SQVTM and CDR2 ANQGSEA. CDR3 length equals 13 residues. The V segment lost 6 bases and the J segment 4 bases; nucleotides outside the gene matches: 3. Those who participated ranged in age from about 18 to 89 years and resided in some 24 US areas. Cohort placement rested on clinical history that participants reported themselves. Either two negative PCRs, clearance, or symptom resolution qualified Cohort 3 donors as recovered. The sample originates from a study of blood T cell repertoires in COVID-19. Study summary: T cells, B-cell-depleted T cells, or PBMCs supplied cDNA or gDNA.

Clones were sequenced by immunoSEQ multiplex PCR, and TCRdb holds only the in-frame ones, with some missing. The repertoire holds around 330,000 clones, with 89% as singletons. The chain combines TRBV29-1 with TRBJ2-3; 11 bases fit TRBD1. The sequenced sample consisted of PBMCs or T cells enriched from blood (not recorded which). This TCR was recovered from a man aged 60 to 75 who had recovered from COVID-19. DNA of the CDR3: TGCAGCGTCCCGGGACAGGGGGCAGATACGCAGTATTTT. Residues: CSVPGQGADTQYF.